Listed here are 29 T cell receptor beta chains from one sample, sequenced in a study of T-cell reconstitution after alpha-beta-depleted transplantation in children. A library of TCRbeta sequences, prepared with unique molecular identifiers, was generated. TCRdb called the PCR reads again in MiXCR, with one record for every CDR3 protein. The sample records about a million distinct CDR3 sequences, about 31% being singletons. The starting material was PBMCs, mostly from graft donor cells, obtained 360 days after TCRalphabeta/CD19-depleted stem cell transplant. The receptors come from a boy under two years old who had a stem cell transplant for SCID, so the T cells may come from the graft donor.

The chain links TRBV6-2 or TRBV6-3 to TRBJ1-5, with 7 bases aligning to TRBD1. V was pared by 1 base and J by 12 bases, with 9 bases of the junction left unmatched. The CDR3 is made up of 14 amino acids. Germline CDR1 is MNHEY and CDR2 is SVGEGT. CDR3 sequence: CASSYWGDRELQHF. CDR3 coding DNA: TGTGCCAGCAGTTACTGGGGAGACAGGGAGCTCCAGCATTTT.

This sequence joins TRBV12-3 or TRBV12-4 and TRBJ2-1; 7 bases agree with TRBD2. Unmatched junction bases numbered 1, after V lost 3 bases and J lost 8 bases. The CDR3 consists of 12 residues. CDR3 coding DNA: TGTGCCAGCAGTTTTCTAGCGGATGAGCAGTTCTTC. The encoded protein is CASSFLADEQFF.

The chain couples TRBV28 to TRBJ2-7, with 7 bases fitting TRBD1. There are 15 residues in the CDR3. Per germline, CDR1 MDHEN and CDR2 SYDVKM. The V gene end was trimmed by 5 bases and the J gene end by 6 bases; junction bases not matched to a gene: 13. CDR3 protein: CASSQGQAGSPEQYF. For the CDR3, the DNA is TGTGCCAGCAGTCAAGGACAGGCCGGTTCCCCCGAGCAGTACTTC.

The rearrangement links TRBV7-2 to TRBJ2-3; the match to TRBD1 covers 8 bases. CDR1 SGHTA and CDR2 FQGNSA come from the germline V gene. J gave up 4 bases and V 2 bases, and 5 bases lay outside the gene matches. The CDR3 extends over 15 amino acids. CDR3 loop: CASSLLGQVSDTQYF. The CDR3 DNA sequence: TGTGCCAGCAGCTTACTGGGACAGGTATCAGATACGCAGTATTTT.

This clonotype was recorded a few times. J is TRBJ2-2 and V is TRBV6-2 or TRBV6-3; possible D gene TRBD2, 5 bases. The length of the CDR3 is 15 residues. The germline CDR1 and CDR2 sequences are MNHEY and SVGEGT. V was cut by 7 bases and J by 2 bases, with 14 bases left in between. As DNA, the CDR3 is TGTGCCAGCACCCAAGGTGACTACAACACCGGGGAGCTGTTTTTT. Translation gives CASTQGDYNTGELFF.

This clonotype was seen ten or more times. V gene TRBV5-1 combines with J gene TRBJ2-7; D is perhaps TRBD1 or TRBD2 (5 bases each). This CDR3 has 13 amino acids. CDR1 and CDR2 from the germline V gene are SGHRS and YFSETQ. Trimming removed 5 bases at V and 2 bases at J, with 11 bases between. CDR3 DNA: TGCGCCAGCAGTGTTCAGGGAGCCTACGAGCAGTACTTC. It translates to CASSVQGAYEQYF.

The rearrangement uses TRBV16 and TRBJ2-2; D uncertain. With 0 bases removed from V and 2 bases from J, the gap between germline ends came to 4 bases. The length of the CDR3 is 14 residues. Germline assignment: CDR1 KGHSY and CDR2 FQNENV. CDR3 residues: CASSQSANTGELFF. The CDR3 region has the DNA TGTGCCAGCAGCCAATCGGCTAACACCGGGGAGCTGTTTTTT. The variable domain in full, with the rest retrieved from reference TRBV16 and TRBJ2-2, is GEEVAQTPKHLVRGEGQKAKLYCAPIKGHSYVFWYQQVLKNEFKFLISFQNENVFDETGMPKERFSAKCLPNSPCSLEIQATKLEDSAVYFCASSQSANTGELFFGEGSRLTVL.

This clonotype was seen more than once but under ten times. V is TRBV7-2 and J is TRBJ2-7; possibly TRBD1 or TRBD2 for D (7 bases each). This CDR3 region has 14 residues. V shed 3 bases and J shed 3 bases, with 12 bases lying between them. Germline CDR1 SGHTA, CDR2 FQGNSA. This chain's CDR3 is CASSFSGGVYEQYF. In nucleotides, the CDR3 is TGTGCCAGCAGCTTCTCAGGGGGGGTCTACGAGCAGTACTTC.

In its sample, this clonotype was seen a few times. The gene calls are TRBV29-1 and TRBJ1-5, with D uncertain. The ends were cut back, 1 base at V and 7 bases at J, with 11 bases in the middle. The CDR3 loop spans 13 amino acids. Germline lookup yields CDR1 SQVTM and CDR2 ANQGSEA. CDR3 in DNA: TGCAGCGTTGAAGGAGGATCGGGCCAGCCCCAGCATTTT. It translates to CSVEGGSGQPQHF. Full variable domain (outside the CDR3, taken from reference TRBV29-1 and TRBJ1-5): SAVISQKPSRDICQRGTSLTIQCQVDSQVTMMFWYRQQPGQSLTLIATANQGSEATYESGFVIDKFPISRPNLTFSTLTVSNMSPEDSSIYLCSVEGGSGQPQHFGDGTRLSIL.

V and J are TRBV20-1 and TRBJ2-3; maybe TRBD1 (6 bases). The germline V gene has CDR1 DFQATT and CDR2 SNEGSKA (reference sequence). This CDR3 region has 11 residues. Trimming left V 4 bases short and J 8 bases short, with 10 bases between. CDR3 region: CSATTGFTQYF. The CDR3 coding sequence is TGCAGTGCTACGACAGGTTTTACGCAGTATTTT.

This clonotype has at least ten counts. The gene calls are TRBV4-1 and TRBJ2-1; no clear D gene. The germline CDR1 and CDR2 sequences are MGHRA and YSYEKL. The V end was cut by 1 base, the J end by 4 bases, with 5 bases between. The CDR3 spans 13 residues. For the CDR3, the DNA is TGCGCCAGCAGCCAAGGCATTTACAATGAGCAGTTCTTC. Translated: CASSQGIYNEQFF.

This clonotype was found a few times. This sequence joins TRBV12-3 or TRBV12-4 and TRBJ2-5; 10 bases agree with TRBD1. CDR3 size: 14 residues. V lost 8 bases and J lost 5; bases outside the gene matches: 8. The CDR3 sequence is CASARQGARETQYF. The DNA of the CDR3 is TGTGCCAGCGCCAGACAGGGGGCTAGGGAGACCCAGTACTTC.

This rearrangement joins TRBV10-3 to TRBJ2-1, with 8 bases fitting TRBD2. Germline V gene sequence: CDR1 ENHRY, CDR2 SYGVKD. J lost 4 bases, V lost 4 bases, and 6 bases had no gene match. CDR3 length: 15 amino acids. The DNA for the CDR3 is TGTGCCATCAGTGGTATCGGGGGGGATTACAATGAGCAGTTCTTC. Translating it yields CAISGIGGDYNEQFF.

This chain joins TRBV12-3 or TRBV12-4 and TRBJ2-2; a possible D gene is TRBD2 (5 bases). The CDR3 has 16 amino acids. V was trimmed by 3 bases and J by 0 bases, leaving 11 bases between them. For the CDR3, the DNA is TGTGCCAGCAGTTTGAGGGCACCTACGAACACCGGGGAGCTGTTTTTT. Protein: CASSLRAPTNTGELFF.

The chain links TRBV15 to TRBJ2-7; weak D call: TRBD1 (5 bases). The germline gives CDR1 LNHNV, CDR2 YYDKDF (reference sequence). The CDR3 has 14 amino acids. V gave up 2 bases and J gave up 3 bases, with 11 bases separating them. The CDR3 spells CATSRLRGGYEQYF. The CDR3, as DNA: TGTGCCACCAGCAGATTAAGGGGTGGCTACGAGCAGTACTTC.

The CDR3 region is CASSFVLFPHEQYF. The CDR3 coding sequence is TGTGCCAGCAGCTTTGTCCTGTTCCCGCACGAGCAGTACTTC. The chain carries TRBV7-9 and TRBJ2-7; D not resolved. Between the trimmed V and J ends, which lost 3 bases and 5 bases, there was a span of 14 bases. The germline V gene encodes CDR1 SEHNR and CDR2 FQNEAQ (reference sequence). CDR3 length: 14 amino acids. Supplemented by reference TRBV7-9 and TRBJ2-7, the full variable domain reads DTGVSQNPRHKITKRGQNVTFRCDPISEHNRLYWYRQTLGQGPEFLTYFQNEAQLEKSRLLSDRFSAERPKGSFSTLEIQRTEQGDSAMYLCASSFVLFPHEQYFGPGTRLTVT.

There are a few counts of this clonotype. This chain links TRBV12-3 or TRBV12-4 with TRBJ1-1; D is ambiguous. Trimming stripped 6 bases from V and 4 bases from J, with 12 bases between. This CDR3 region has 13 residues. CDR3 coding DNA: TGTGCCAGCAGAGCCGGAATCGGCACTGAAGCTTTCTTT. Translated, it gives CASRAGIGTEAFF.

The sample holds a few counts of this clonotype. The chain links TRBV7-2 to TRBJ2-1; 7 bases are shared with TRBD2. Germline CDR1 reads SGHTA; CDR2 reads FQGNSA. V lost 5 bases, J lost 12 bases, and 10 bases stayed unmatched. The CDR3 contains 13 residues. As DNA, the CDR3 is TGTGCCAGCAGCCAATCGGGGGGTTTGACGCAGTTCTTC. Translation: CASSQSGGLTQFF.

In its sample, this clonotype was seen a few times. The V and J genes are TRBV12-5 and TRBJ2-7; weak D call: TRBD1 (5 bases). V shed 6 bases and J shed 2 bases, with 14 bases lying between them. Germline lookup yields CDR1 LGHNT and CDR2 FRNRAP. CDR3 length: 14 amino acids. The CDR3 DNA is TGTGCTAGTGGCCATGGGGCAGGGACCTACGAGCAGTACTTC. This sequence encodes CASGHGAGTYEQYF.

This chain joins TRBV29-1 and TRBJ2-3; tentative D call: TRBD2 (6 bases). The V gene's germline CDR1 is SQVTM and CDR2 ANQGSEA. The CDR3 contains 15 residues. V was clipped by 1 base and J by 0 bases, with 11 bases between them. CDR3 sequence: CSVEGGVPSTDTQYF. CDR3 coding DNA: TGCAGCGTTGAAGGCGGGGTGCCTAGCACAGATACGCAGTATTTT.

The chain uses TRBV12-3 or TRBV12-4 and TRBJ2-3, with unresolved D. V shed 2 bases and J shed 3 bases, with 24 bases lying between them. The CDR3 is made up of 19 amino acids. CDR3 nucleotide sequence: TGTGCCAGCAGTTTAAGGCAGGCCGAGCTTCCTTTTAGAACAGATACGCAGTATTTT. Translated, it gives CASSLRQAELPFRTDTQYF.

The chain couples TRBV18 to TRBJ1-2; a possible D gene is TRBD1 (5 bases). Germline lookup yields CDR1 KGHSH and CDR2 LQKENI. The V gene lost 3 bases and the J gene lost 4 bases, with 15 bases spanning the gap. The CDR3 spans 15 residues. Here the CDR3 reads CASSPVGGTGYGYTF. Here the CDR3 DNA reads TGTGCCAGCTCACCCGTGGGGGGGACTGGCTATGGCTACACCTTC.

The chain joins TRBV7-9 to TRBJ2-5; no firm D call. Germline CDR1 and CDR2: SEHNR and FQNEAQ (reference sequence). The CDR3 consists of 13 residues. V shed 5 bases and J shed 5 bases, with 12 bases lying between them. The chain's CDR3 is CASSRELVETQYF. The CDR3 bases are TGTGCCAGCAGCCGCGAGCTCGTGGAGACCCAGTACTTC.

This clonotype was seen more than once but under ten times. V usage is TRBV11-1 and J usage is TRBJ1-6; TRBD1 might be the D (5 bases). Trimming shortened V by 3 bases and J by 4 bases, and 19 bases separated the two germline ends. From germline, CDR1 is SGHAT and CDR2 FQDESV (reference sequence). The CDR3 contains 18 residues. The CDR3 loop is CASSFLSSGTNYNSPLHF. Written as DNA, the CDR3 is TGTGCCAGCAGCTTCCTCTCCTCCGGGACGAATTATAATTCACCCCTCCACTTT. Filled out from reference TRBV11-1 and TRBJ1-6, the complete variable domain reads EAEVAQSPRYKITEKSQAVAFWCDPISGHATLYWYRQILGQGPELLVQFQDESVVDDSQLPKDRFSAERLKGVDSTLKIQPAELGDSAMYLCASSFLSSGTNYNSPLHFGNGTRLTVT.

V is TRBV12-3 or TRBV12-4 and J is TRBJ2-1, with D tentatively TRBD1 or TRBD2 (5 bases each). Trimming removed 4 bases at V and 6 bases at J, with 10 bases between. The CDR3 runs to 13 residues. The CDR3: CASSWGTPNEQFF. DNA for the CDR3: TGTGCCAGCAGTTGGGGGACGCCCAATGAGCAGTTCTTC.

In its sample, this clonotype was seen a few times. The chain combines TRBV6-1 with TRBJ2-7, with 9 bases matching TRBD1. The junction had 8 bases not matched to a gene; V was cut back by 4 bases and J by 7 bases. The length of the CDR3 is 14 residues. CDR1 and CDR2 (germline): MNHNS, SASEGT. The DNA of the CDR3 is TGTGCCAGCAGTGCTCGGACAGGGGTGAAAGAGCAGTACTTC. Amino acids: CASSARTGVKEQYF.

V usage is TRBV20-1 and J usage is TRBJ1-1, with TRBD1 identical over 10 bases. The CDR3 loop spans 14 amino acids. Trimming cost V 6 bases and J 4 bases; bases outside gene matches: 8. Germline assignment: CDR1 DFQATT and CDR2 SNEGSKA (reference sequence). DNA of the CDR3: TGCAGTGCCCCCGGGTGGACAGGGGGCACTGAAGCTTTCTTT. This encodes CSAPGWTGGTEAFF.

The chain combines TRBV4-1 with TRBJ2-3; tentatively, D is TRBD1 (5 bases). The V gene's germline CDR1 is MGHRA and CDR2 YSYEKL. CDR3 length: 19 amino acids. The V and J ends lost 0 bases and 2 bases respectively, with 21 bases between them. The CDR3 region is CASSQDLMIRDNNTDTQYF. The DNA for the CDR3 is TGCGCCAGCAGCCAAGATCTAATGATCAGGGATAACAACACAGATACGCAGTATTTT.

This clonotype was seen a handful of times. The V call is TRBV20-1, the J call TRBJ2-7; TRBD2 agrees at 9 bases. The germline V gene encodes CDR1 DFQATT and CDR2 SNEGSKA (reference sequence). The CDR3 totals 14 residues. After removal of 4 bases from V and 3 bases from J, the junction contained 7 bases not matched to a gene. CDR3 coding DNA: TGCAGTGCTATAAGCGGGGGGACCCACTACGAGCAGTACTTC. Amino acid sequence: CSAISGGTHYEQYF.